These T cell receptor beta chains were read from a single sample in a study of blood T cell repertoires in COVID-19. Sequenced by immunoSEQ multiplex PCR; TCRdb stores in-frame clones only, minus some. The top ten hold about 4.7% of the sample, which has roughly 330,000 clones, 80% to 90% seen once. The sequenced sample consisted of PBMCs or T cells enriched from blood (not recorded which). These receptors all come from a man under 40 who had recovered from COVID-19. Each CDR3 is given with its conserved first and last residue. D genes are given only for firm matches. The listing skips clone size in some rows; elsewhere it reads once, few, many or a size class.

d_gene	v_gene	abundance	j_gene	CDR3nt	CDR3aa
-	TRBV7-9	-	TRBJ1-6	TGTGCCAGCAGCTTAGGCGATCGGGGAAATTCACCCCTCCACTTT	CASSLGDRGNSPLHF
-	TRBV11-1	-	TRBJ2-5	TGTGCCAGCAGCTTAGTTTCCGCCGCGGGAGAGACCCAGTACTTC	CASSLVSAAGETQYF
-	TRBV3-1/TRBV3-2	-	TRBJ1-2	TGTGCCAGCAGCCAAGATTGGCAGGGCCCTAACTATGGCTACACCTTC	CASSQDWQGPNYGYTF
-	TRBV13	-	TRBJ2-1	TGTGCCAGCAGCTTAGGGACTAGTAATTACAATGAGCAGTTCTTC	CASSLGTSNYNEQFF
TRBD2	TRBV5-8	-	TRBJ2-5	TGTGCCAGCAGCCTTGGGACTAGATCTAGGGAGACCCAGTACTTC	CASSLGTRSRETQYF
TRBD2	TRBV5-5	-	TRBJ2-7	TGTGCCAGCAGCCGACTAGCGGGGAGAGTCGAGCAGTACTTC	CASSRLAGRVEQYF
TRBD1	TRBV18	-	TRBJ1-6	TGTGCCAGCTCACGACTCCGGGACAGGTGGTCACCCCTCCACTTT	CASSRLRDRWSPLHF
-	TRBV6-1	-	TRBJ1-5	TGTGCCAGCAGTGAAGTCGGCAGGGGATATCAGCCCCAGCATTTT	CASSEVGRGYQPQHF
TRBD2	TRBV10-2	-	TRBJ2-1	TGCGCCAGTGGGGGGGGAGTAGAGGAGTTCTTC	CASGGGVEEFF
TRBD1	TRBV5-6	-	TRBJ1-5	TGTGCCAGCAGCTTGGGGACAGGGGGTCAGCCCCAGCATTTT	CASSLGTGGQPQHF
-	TRBV13	-	TRBJ2-1	TGTGCCAGCAGCCCATCCTCAGGGGAGCAGTTCTTC	CASSPSSGEQFF
TRBD1	TRBV12-5	-	TRBJ2-1	TGTGCTAGTGGGGAAGGACAGGGCGGCAATGAGCAGTTCTTC	CASGEGQGGNEQFF
-	TRBV28	-	TRBJ2-5	TGTGCCAGCAGCCCCCGACGACCGGGCCAAGAGACCCAGTACTTC	CASSPRRPGQETQYF
-	TRBV12-3/TRBV12-4	-	TRBJ1-1	TGTGCCAGCAGTCTTCACATGAACACTGAAGCTTTCTTT	CASSLHMNTEAFF
TRBD1	TRBV7-9	once	TRBJ1-1	TGTGCCAGCAGCTTAAGGGACAGGGGAGACGCTGAAGCTTTCTTT	CASSLRDRGDAEAFF
-	TRBV10-3	-	TRBJ2-7	TGTGCCAACGGAGAAGGAGGGGACCACGAGCAGTACTTC	CANGEGGDHEQYF
TRBD1	TRBV5-1	-	TRBJ2-1	TGCGCCAGCAGCTCCGGACAGGGTGGGGGATACAATGAGCAGTTCTTC	CASSSGQGGGYNEQFF
TRBD2	TRBV28	-	TRBJ2-1	TGTGCCAGCAGTTCTCGGGACTACCCTAATAATGAGCAGTTCTTC	CASSSRDYPNNEQFF
-	TRBV21-1	-	TRBJ2-7	TGTGCCAGCAGCAAGGGGGAAGGGGGCCGCCCCTACGAGCAGTACTTC	CASSKGEGGRPYEQYF
TRBD1	TRBV18	-	TRBJ1-4	TGTGCCAGCTCACCTAGGACAGGGGCGAATGAAAAACTGTTTTTT	CASSPRTGANEKLFF
TRBD1	TRBV19	-	TRBJ1-5	TGTGCCAGTAGTAGACAGGGACCAATTCAGCCCCAGCATTTT	CASSRQGPIQPQHF
-	TRBV2	few	TRBJ2-5	TGTGCCAGCAGTGATTTTAGTAACCAAGAGACCCAGTACTTC	CASSDFSNQETQYF
-	TRBV24-1	-	TRBJ2-5	TGTGCCACCAGTGATGGGTCCACAGGGTACCAAGAGACCCAGTACTTC	CATSDGSTGYQETQYF
-	TRBV19	-	TRBJ2-2	TGTGCCAGTAGTATACAGGGGCCAGGCACCGGGGAGCTGTTTTTT	CASSIQGPGTGELFF
TRBD2	TRBV6-5	-	TRBJ2-1	TGTGCCTCAAATAAGCGGGGGGGCTACAATGAGCAGTTCTTC	CASNKRGGYNEQFF
-	TRBV28	-	TRBJ2-4	TGTGCCACCCTAGGCACGAAAAACATTCAGTACTTC	CATLGTKNIQYF
TRBD2	TRBV15	-	TRBJ2-2	TGTGCCACCAGCAGAGGTCTAGCGGGGGGAACCGGGGAGCTGTTTTTT	CATSRGLAGGTGELFF
TRBD2	TRBV2	-	TRBJ2-3	TGTGCCAGCAGTAAGGCGACTAGCGGGGGGGTTCAGTATTTT	CASSKATSGGVQYF
-	TRBV2	once	TRBJ2-7	TGTGCCAGCAGTGGAGGACGGACTATATACGAGCAGTACTTC	CASSGGRTIYEQYF
-	TRBV28	-	TRBJ2-4	TGTGCCAGCAGTTCTACATGGACTCTAGCCAAAAACATTCAGTACTTC	CASSSTWTLAKNIQYF
-	TRBV11-2	-	TRBJ2-3	TGTGCCAGCAGCAGCACCCTAGGCACAGATACGCAGTATTTT	CASSSTLGTDTQYF
TRBD1	TRBV6-5	-	TRBJ1-2	TGTGCCAGCAGTTCCCCGGGACAGGGGGGGAATGGCTACACCTTC	CASSSPGQGGNGYTF
-	TRBV5-1	-	TRBJ1-2	TGCGCCAGCAGCTTGGAATCAGTGAACTATGGCTACACCTTC	CASSLESVNYGYTF
TRBD2	TRBV14	few	TRBJ2-7	TGTGCCAGCAGCCAACTTAGCGGGGCCTACTACGAGCAGTACTTC	CASSQLSGAYYEQYF
-	TRBV6-5	-	TRBJ1-2	TGTGCCAGCAGGGCGCGGGGGGGCGGCTATGGCTACACCTTC	CASRARGGGYGYTF
-	TRBV13	-	TRBJ2-7	TGTGCCAGCAGCTTAGTGGAGTTTTCCCCCGAGCAGTACTTC	CASSLVEFSPEQYF
TRBD1	TRBV5-4	-	TRBJ2-3	TGTGCCAGCAGCCCGGGACAGCTCACAGATACGCAGTATTTT	CASSPGQLTDTQYF
TRBD1	TRBV11-3	once	TRBJ2-7	TGTGCCAGCAGCCCCTCGGAGGGGGGACAGGGCGATCACGAGCAGTACTTC	CASSPSEGGQGDHEQYF
TRBD1	TRBV10-3	few	TRBJ1-5	TGTGCCACCGCGGGGACAGGAGATCAGCCCCAGCATTTT	CATAGTGDQPQHF
-	TRBV28	-	TRBJ2-7	TGTGCCAGCGGACATCCCTCCTACGAGCAGTACTTC	CASGHPSYEQYF
TRBD2	TRBV6-5	-	TRBJ2-1	TGTGCCAGCAGTTACTCGGGGACGACTAGCCCCGATGAGCAGTTCTTC	CASSYSGTTSPDEQFF
TRBD1	TRBV19	-	TRBJ1-5	TGTGCCAGTAATGACAGGGCTCCACAGCCCCAGCATTTT	CASNDRAPQPQHF
TRBD1	TRBV7-7	once	TRBJ2-1	TGTGCCAGCAGCCACGACAGGGATCCCCCTTACAATGAGCAGTTCTTC	CASSHDRDPPYNEQFF
-	TRBV11-1	-	TRBJ2-6	TGTGCCAGCAGCCCGGACACCAGCTCTGGGGCCAACGTCCTGACTTTC	CASSPDTSSGANVLTF
-	TRBV7-9	-	TRBJ1-4	TGTGCCAGCAGCGCACCCTACCGTACGGGTAATGAAAAACTGTTTTTT	CASSAPYRTGNEKLFF
TRBD1	TRBV7-9	-	TRBJ1-4	TGTGCCAGCAGCTTGCAGGGGGAGGAAAAACTGTTTTTT	CASSLQGEEKLFF
-	TRBV28	-	TRBJ1-2	TGTGCCAGCAGTAGGGGCTTTGGCTATGGCTACACCTTC	CASSRGFGYGYTF
TRBD2	TRBV12-3/TRBV12-4	-	TRBJ2-7	TGTGCCGTCTCTAGCGGGGGTTCTTACGAGCAGTACTTC	CAVSSGGSYEQYF
TRBD2	TRBV28	-	TRBJ2-1	TGTGCCAGCACCCTCACTAGCGGGGGGTTCAATGAGCAGTTCTTC	CASTLTSGGFNEQFF
-	TRBV30	-	TRBJ1-2	TGTGCCTGGAGTGTGACGGGGACTTATGGCTACACCTTC	CAWSVTGTYGYTF
-	TRBV2	-	TRBJ2-5	TGTGCCAGCAGTGCCCTGGGCAGGGAGACCCAGTACTTC	CASSALGRETQYF
-	TRBV27	-	TRBJ2-7	TGTGCCAGCAGTTTATCCGGCGAGCAGTACTTC	CASSLSGEQYF
TRBD1	TRBV28	once	TRBJ1-1	TGTGCCAGTACCGGGACAGGGGTATCCGAAGCTTTCTTT	CASTGTGVSEAFF
-	TRBV9	-	TRBJ2-2	TGTGCCAGCAGCGTAGCAGGGCACAGGCTGGGGAACACCGGGGAGCTGTTTTTT	CASSVAGHRLGNTGELFF
TRBD2	TRBV28	-	TRBJ2-3	TGTGCCAGCAGTTTGCAGCGGGGGGGCCTGGATACGCAGTATTTT	CASSLQRGGLDTQYF
TRBD1	TRBV5-1	-	TRBJ1-6	TGCGCCAGCAGCTTAAGCGGGACAGGGAGCTCACCCCTCCACTTT	CASSLSGTGSSPLHF